This TCR beta chain was captured in a study of cytomegalovirus exposure and HLA in healthy donors. Whole-study findings and limits: Later work associated fewer than 20,000 TCR beta sequences with HLA alleles at 0.05 false discovery rate.

Concerning this clone itself: Its antigen is not identified.

The study ran its PCR with 60 Vbeta and 13 Jbeta primers. TCRdb's copy holds only in-frame clones and misses some; the assay was immunoSEQ multiplex PCR. The repertoire holds 70,000 to 95,000 clones, with about two thirds as singletons. Germline CDR1 is MNHNY and CDR2 is SVGAGI (reference sequence). This CDR3 spans 13 amino acids. Trimming left V 8 bases short and J 0 bases short, with 11 bases between. The receptor's source is a woman in her twenties or thirties in good health and CMV-seropositive. The chain uses TRBV6-6 and TRBJ2-7, with D possibly being TRBD1 (6 bases). What was sequenced was PBMCs. The CDR3 loop is CASGTPSSYEQYF. The CDR3 DNA follows: TGTGCCAGCGGGACACCAAGCTCCTACGAGCAGTACTTC.